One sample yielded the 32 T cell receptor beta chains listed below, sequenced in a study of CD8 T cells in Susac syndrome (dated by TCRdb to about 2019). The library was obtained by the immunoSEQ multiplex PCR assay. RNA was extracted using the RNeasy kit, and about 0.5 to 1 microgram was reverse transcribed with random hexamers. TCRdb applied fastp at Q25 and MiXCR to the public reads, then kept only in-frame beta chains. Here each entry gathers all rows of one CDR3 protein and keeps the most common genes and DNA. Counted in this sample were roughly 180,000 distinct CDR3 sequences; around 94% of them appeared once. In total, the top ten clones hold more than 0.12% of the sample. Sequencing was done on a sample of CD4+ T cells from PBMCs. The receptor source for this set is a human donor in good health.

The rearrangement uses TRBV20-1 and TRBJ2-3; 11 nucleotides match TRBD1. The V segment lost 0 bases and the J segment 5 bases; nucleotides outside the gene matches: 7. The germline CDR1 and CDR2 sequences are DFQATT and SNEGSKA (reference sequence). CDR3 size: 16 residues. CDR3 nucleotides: TGCAGTGCTAGAGATCCGGGACAGGGGGATGGAGATACGCAGTATTTT. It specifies CSARDPGQGDGDTQYF.

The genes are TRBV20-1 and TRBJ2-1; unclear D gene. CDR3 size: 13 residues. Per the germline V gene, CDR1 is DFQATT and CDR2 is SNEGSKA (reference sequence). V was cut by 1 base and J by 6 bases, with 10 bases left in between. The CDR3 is CSARGVDPNEQFF. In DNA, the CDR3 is TGCAGTGCTAGAGGGGTAGATCCCAATGAGCAGTTCTTC.

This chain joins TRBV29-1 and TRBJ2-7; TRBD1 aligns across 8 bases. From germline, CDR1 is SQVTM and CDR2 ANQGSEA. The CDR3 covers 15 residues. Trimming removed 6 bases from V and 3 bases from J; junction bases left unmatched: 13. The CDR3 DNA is TGCAGCGTCCGGCGACGGACAGGGAAAGGCTACGAGCAGTACTTC. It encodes CSVRRRTGKGYEQYF.

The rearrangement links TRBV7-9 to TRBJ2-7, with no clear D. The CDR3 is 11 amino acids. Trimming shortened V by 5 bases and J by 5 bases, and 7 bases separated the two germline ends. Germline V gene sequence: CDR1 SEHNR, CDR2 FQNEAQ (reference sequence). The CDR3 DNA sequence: TGTGCCAGCAGCCCGATCCACGAGCAGTACTTC. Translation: CASSPIHEQYF.

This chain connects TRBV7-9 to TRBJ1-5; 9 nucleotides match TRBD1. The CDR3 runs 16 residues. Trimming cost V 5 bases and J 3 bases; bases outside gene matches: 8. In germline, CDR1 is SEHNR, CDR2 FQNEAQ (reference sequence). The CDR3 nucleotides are TGTGCCAGCAGCATTGAAGGGACAGGGCCCAATCAGCCCCAGCATTTT. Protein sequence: CASSIEGTGPNQPQHF.

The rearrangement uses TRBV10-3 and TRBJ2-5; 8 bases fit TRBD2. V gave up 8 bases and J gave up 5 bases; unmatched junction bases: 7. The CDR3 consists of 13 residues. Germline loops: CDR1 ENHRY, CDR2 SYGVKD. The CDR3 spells CAIGREDRETQYF. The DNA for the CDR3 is TGTGCCATCGGGCGGGAGGACCGGGAGACCCAGTACTTC.

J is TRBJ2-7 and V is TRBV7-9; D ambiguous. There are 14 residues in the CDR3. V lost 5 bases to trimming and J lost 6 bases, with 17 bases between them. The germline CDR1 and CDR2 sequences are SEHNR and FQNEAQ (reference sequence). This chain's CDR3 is CASSPSRANLEQYF. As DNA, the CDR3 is TGTGCCAGCAGCCCGTCCCGGGCCAACCTCGAGCAGTACTTC.

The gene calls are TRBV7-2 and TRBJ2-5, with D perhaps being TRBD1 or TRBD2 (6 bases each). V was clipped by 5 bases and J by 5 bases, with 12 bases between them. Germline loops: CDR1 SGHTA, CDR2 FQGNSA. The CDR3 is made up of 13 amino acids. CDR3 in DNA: TGTGCCAGCAGCCGGGGGCCTCGCGAGACCCAGTACTTC. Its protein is CASSRGPRETQYF. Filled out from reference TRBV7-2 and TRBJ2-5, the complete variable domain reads GAGVSQSPSNKVTEKGKDVELRCDPISGHTALYWYRQSLGQGLEFLIYFQGNSAPDKSGLPSDRFSAERTGGSVSTLTIQRTQQEDSAVYLCASSRGPRETQYFGPGTRLLVL.

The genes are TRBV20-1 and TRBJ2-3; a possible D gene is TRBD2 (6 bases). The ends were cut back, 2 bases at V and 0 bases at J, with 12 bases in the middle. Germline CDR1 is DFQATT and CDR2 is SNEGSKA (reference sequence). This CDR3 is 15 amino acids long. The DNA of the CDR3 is TGCAGTGCTAGACGTGGGACTGCTAGCACAGATACGCAGTATTTT. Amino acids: CSARRGTASTDTQYF.

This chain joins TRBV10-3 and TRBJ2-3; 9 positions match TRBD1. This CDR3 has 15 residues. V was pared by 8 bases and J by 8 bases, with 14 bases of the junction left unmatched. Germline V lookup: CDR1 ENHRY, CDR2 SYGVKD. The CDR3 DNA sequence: TGTGCCATCGAAGAAACAGGGGGCGGATGGGCTACGCAGTATTTT. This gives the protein CAIEETGGGWATQYF.

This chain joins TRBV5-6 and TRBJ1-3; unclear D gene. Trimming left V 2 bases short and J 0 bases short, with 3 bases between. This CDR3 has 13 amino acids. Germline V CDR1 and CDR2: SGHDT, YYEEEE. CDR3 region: CASSFRSGNTIYF. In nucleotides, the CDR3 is TGTGCCAGCAGCTTCCGCTCTGGAAACACCATATATTTT.

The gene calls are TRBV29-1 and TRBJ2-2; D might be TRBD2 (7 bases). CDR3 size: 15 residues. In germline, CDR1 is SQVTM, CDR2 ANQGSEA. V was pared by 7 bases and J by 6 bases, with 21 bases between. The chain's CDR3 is CSAKPAGARAGELFF. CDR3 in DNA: TGCAGCGCAAAACCGGCGGGGGCCAGGGCCGGGGAGCTGTTTTTT.

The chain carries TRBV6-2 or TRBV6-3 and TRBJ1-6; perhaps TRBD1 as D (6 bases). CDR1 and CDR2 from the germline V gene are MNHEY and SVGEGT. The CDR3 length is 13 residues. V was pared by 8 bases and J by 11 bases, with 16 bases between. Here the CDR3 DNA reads TGTGCCAGCGGCCCTACAGGGAACGCACCCCTCCACTTT. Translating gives CASGPTGNAPLHF.

The DNA for the CDR3 is TGTGCCAGCAGCGTTAGCGGGGGGCTCGCAGATACGCAGTATTTT. This encodes CASSVSGGLADTQYF. The chain is built from TRBV9 and TRBJ2-3, with TRBD2 matching over 10 bases. The J segment lost 4 bases and the V segment lost 2 bases, leaving 4 bases of the junction unmatched. The CDR3 is 15 residues long. Germline lookup yields CDR1 SGDLS and CDR2 YYNGEE. Full variable domain (missing parts from reference TRBV9 and TRBJ2-3): DSGVTQTPKHLITATGQRVTLRCSPRSGDLSVYWYQQSLDQGLQFLIQYYNGEERAKGNILERFSAQQFPDLHSELNLSSLELGDSALYFCASSVSGGLADTQYFGPGTRLTVL.

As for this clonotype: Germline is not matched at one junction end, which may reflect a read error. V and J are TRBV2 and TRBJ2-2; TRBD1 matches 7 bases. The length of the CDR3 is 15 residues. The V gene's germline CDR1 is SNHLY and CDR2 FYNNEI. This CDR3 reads CASREARGPTGELFF. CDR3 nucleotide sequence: TGTGCCAGCAGAGAAGCGAGGGGGCCCACCGGGGAGCTGTTTTTT.

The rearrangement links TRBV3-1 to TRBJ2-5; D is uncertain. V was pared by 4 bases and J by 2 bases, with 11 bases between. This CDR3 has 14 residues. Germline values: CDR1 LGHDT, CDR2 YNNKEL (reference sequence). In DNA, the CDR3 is TGTGCCAGCAGCCGCCTGTTTGGGCAAGAGACCCAGTACTTC. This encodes CASSRLFGQETQYF.

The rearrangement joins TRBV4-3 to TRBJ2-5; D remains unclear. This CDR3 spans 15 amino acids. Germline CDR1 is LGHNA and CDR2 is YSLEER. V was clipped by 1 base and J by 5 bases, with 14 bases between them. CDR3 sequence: CASSQVPGLRETQYF. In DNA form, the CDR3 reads TGCGCCAGCAGCCAAGTACCGGGTCTTAGGGAGACCCAGTACTTC.

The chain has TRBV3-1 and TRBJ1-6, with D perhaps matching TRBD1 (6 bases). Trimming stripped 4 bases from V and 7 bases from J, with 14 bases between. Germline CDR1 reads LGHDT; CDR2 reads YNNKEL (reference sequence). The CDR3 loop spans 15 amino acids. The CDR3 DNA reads TGTGCCAGCAGCCCCAGGGGCAGGTTGAATTCACCCCTCCACTTT. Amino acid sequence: CASSPRGRLNSPLHF.

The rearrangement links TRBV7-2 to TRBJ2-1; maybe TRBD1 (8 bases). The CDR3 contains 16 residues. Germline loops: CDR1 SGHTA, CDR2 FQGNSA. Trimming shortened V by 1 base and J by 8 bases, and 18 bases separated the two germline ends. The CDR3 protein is CASSLVGGQGQDEQFF. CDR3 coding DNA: TGTGCCAGCAGCTTAGTCGGGGGGCAGGGACAGGATGAGCAGTTCTTC.

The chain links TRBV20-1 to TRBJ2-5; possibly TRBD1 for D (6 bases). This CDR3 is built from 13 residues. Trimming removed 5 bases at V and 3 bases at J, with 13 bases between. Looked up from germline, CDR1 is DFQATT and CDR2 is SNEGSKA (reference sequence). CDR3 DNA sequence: TGCAGTGCTGCCCGACAGGTTGAAGAGACCCAGTACTTC. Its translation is CSAARQVEETQYF.

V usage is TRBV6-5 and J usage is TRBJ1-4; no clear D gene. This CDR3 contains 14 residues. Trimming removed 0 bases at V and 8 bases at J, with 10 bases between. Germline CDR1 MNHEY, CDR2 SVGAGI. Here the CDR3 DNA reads TGTGCCAGCAGTTACTCGTATAGAGAGGAAAAACTGTTTTTT. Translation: CASSYSYREEKLFF.

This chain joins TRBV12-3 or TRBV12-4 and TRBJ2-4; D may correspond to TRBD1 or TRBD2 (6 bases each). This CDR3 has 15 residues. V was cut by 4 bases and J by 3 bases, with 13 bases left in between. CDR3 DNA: TGTGCCAGCAGTTCGTTAGGGGGAGGCAAAAACATTCAGTACTTC. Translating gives CASSSLGGGKNIQYF.

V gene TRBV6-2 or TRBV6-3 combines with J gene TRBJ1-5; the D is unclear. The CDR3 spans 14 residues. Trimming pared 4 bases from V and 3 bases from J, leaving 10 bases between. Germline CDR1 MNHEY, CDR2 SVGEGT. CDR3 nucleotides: TGTGCCAGCAGTTCCCGGGAGATCAATCAGCCCCAGCATTTT. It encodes CASSSREINQPQHF.

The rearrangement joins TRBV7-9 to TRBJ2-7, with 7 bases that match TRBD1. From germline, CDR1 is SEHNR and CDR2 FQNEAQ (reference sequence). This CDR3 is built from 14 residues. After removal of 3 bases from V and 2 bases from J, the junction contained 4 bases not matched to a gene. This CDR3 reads CASSFAGTAYEQYF. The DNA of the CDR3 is TGTGCCAGCAGCTTCGCCGGGACAGCCTACGAGCAGTACTTC.

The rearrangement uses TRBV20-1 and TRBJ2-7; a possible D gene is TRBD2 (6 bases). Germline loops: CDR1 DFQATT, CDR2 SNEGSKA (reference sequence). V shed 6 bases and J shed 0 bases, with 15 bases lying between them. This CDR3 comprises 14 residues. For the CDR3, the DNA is TGCAGTGCCACATTAGGACTAAACTCCTACGAGCAGTACTTC. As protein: CSATLGLNSYEQYF.

The CDR3 nucleotides are TGTGCCAGCAGCTTAGGGGTGGCGTGGAACACTGAAGCTTTCTTT. It translates to CASSLGVAWNTEAFF. The chain links TRBV7-9 to TRBJ1-1; D not resolved. Germline CDR1 SEHNR, CDR2 FQNEAQ (reference sequence). Trimming cost V 1 base and J 1 base, with 10 bases left between them. The CDR3 spans 15 residues.

CDR3 bases: TGTGCCAGCACCAGTGCCTACGAGCAGTACTTC. Translating gives CASTSAYEQYF. V usage is TRBV2 and J usage is TRBJ2-7; D remains unclear. Germline loops: CDR1 SNHLY, CDR2 FYNNEI. The CDR3 loop spans 11 amino acids. The ends were cut back, 7 bases at V and 2 bases at J, with 6 bases in the middle.

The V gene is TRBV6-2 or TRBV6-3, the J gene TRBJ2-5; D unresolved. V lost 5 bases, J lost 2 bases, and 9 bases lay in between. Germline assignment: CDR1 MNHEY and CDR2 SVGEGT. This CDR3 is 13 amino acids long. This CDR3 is CASSGAAQETQYF. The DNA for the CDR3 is TGTGCCAGCAGTGGCGCGGCTCAAGAGACCCAGTACTTC.

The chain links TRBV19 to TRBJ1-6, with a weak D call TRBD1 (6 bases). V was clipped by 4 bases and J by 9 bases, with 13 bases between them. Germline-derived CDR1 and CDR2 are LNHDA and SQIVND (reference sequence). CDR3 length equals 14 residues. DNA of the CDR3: TGTGCCAGTAGTAAAGGACAGTTGGGTTCACCCCTCCACTTT. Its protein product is CASSKGQLGSPLHF.

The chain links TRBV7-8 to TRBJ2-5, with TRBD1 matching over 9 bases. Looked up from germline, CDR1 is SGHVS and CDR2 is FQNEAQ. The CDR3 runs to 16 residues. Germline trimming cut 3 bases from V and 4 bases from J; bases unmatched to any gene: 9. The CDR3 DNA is TGTGCCAGCAGCTTTGCACCGGGACAGGGTGCAGAGACCCAGTACTTC. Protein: CASSFAPGQGAETQYF.

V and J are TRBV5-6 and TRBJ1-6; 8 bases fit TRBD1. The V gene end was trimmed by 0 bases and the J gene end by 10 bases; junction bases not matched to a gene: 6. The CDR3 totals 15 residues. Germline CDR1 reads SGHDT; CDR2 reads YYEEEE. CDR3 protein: CASSLGWQGASPLHF. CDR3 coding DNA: TGTGCCAGCAGCTTGGGTTGGCAGGGGGCATCACCCCTCCACTTT.

Written as DNA, the CDR3 is TGTGCCAGCAGCCAAGGAACAGAAAATGAAAAACTGTTTTTT. It yields the protein CASSQGTENEKLFF. The V gene is TRBV3-1, the J gene TRBJ1-4; D unresolved. The V end was cut by 1 base, the J end by 5 bases, with 8 bases between. CDR1 is LGHDT and CDR2 is YNNKEL in the germline V gene (reference sequence). The length of the CDR3 is 14 residues.